The clone carrying this T cell receptor (beta chain) showed up many times. These data originate in a study of T cells in Graves' hyperthyroidism and ophthalmopathy. The CDR3 length is 12 residues. Between the trimmed V and J ends, which lost 5 bases and 6 bases, there was a span of 10 bases. Researchers took RNA transcripts and amplified the TCR beta CDR3 regions from them. When the TCR CDR3 underwent first-round RT-PCR, the HTBI primer set was used. TCRdb analysed the multiplex PCR reads with MiXCR anew, one entry per CDR3 protein. The sample yields 650,000 to 750,000 distinct CDR3 sequences, around 15% seen once.

The TCR sequence derives from a woman between 18 and 30 years old with Graves' hyperthyroidism. The chain uses TRBV12-3 or TRBV12-4 and TRBJ1-2; D gene unclear. Source material: blood. The CDR3 here is CASSQTADGYTF. In DNA form, the CDR3 reads TGTGCCAGCAGTCAAACAGCGGATGGCTACACCTTC.